What follows is one TCR beta chain and its context. Antigen specificity is unknown. This entry comes from a study of T cells in Graves' hyperthyroidism and ophthalmopathy. Study outcomes and limitations: Most expanded thyroid clonotypes above 0.001 recurred in blood. In simple terms, a model built on 13 V-J features told ophthalmopathy apart from stable hyperthyroidism.

Amplification yielded TCR beta CDR3 regions, with RNA transcripts as the source. The TCR CDR3 was amplified in a first-round RT-PCR using the HTBI primer set. From the multiplex PCR reads, TCRdb called clonotypes with MiXCR, one entry per CDR3 protein. This table has 500,000 to 600,000 distinct CDR3 sequences, just over 45% appearing once. The germline V and J ends were trimmed by 4 bases and 9 bases, with 10 bases remaining between them. The length of the CDR3 is 12 residues. In germline, CDR1 is SGHVS, CDR2 FQNEAQ. A patient was excluded if there was uncontrolled infection, other autoimmune disease, pregnancy or lactation.

The receptor was isolated from an adult woman with Graves' disease, either hyperthyroidism or ophthalmopathy (not recorded which). The sequenced sample was peripheral blood or thyroid tissue (not recorded which). The J gene is TRBJ1-5, the V gene TRBV7-8; D not resolved. DNA of the CDR3: TGTGCCAGCAGCTCTCCAAATTCGCCCCAGCATTTT. It yields the protein CASSSPNSPQHF.